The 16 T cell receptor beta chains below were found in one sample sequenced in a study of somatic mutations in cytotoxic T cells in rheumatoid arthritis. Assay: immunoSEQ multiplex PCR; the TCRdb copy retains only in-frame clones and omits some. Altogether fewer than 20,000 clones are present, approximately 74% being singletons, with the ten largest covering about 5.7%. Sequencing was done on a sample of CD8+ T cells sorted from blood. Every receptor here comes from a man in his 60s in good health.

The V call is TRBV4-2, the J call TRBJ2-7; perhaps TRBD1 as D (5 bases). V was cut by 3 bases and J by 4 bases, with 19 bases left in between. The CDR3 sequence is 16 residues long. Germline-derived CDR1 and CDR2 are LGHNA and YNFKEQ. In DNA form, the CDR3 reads TGTGCCAGCAGCCAGGACCGACAGACCCCCTTTTACGAGCAGTACTTC. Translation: CASSQDRQTPFYEQYF.

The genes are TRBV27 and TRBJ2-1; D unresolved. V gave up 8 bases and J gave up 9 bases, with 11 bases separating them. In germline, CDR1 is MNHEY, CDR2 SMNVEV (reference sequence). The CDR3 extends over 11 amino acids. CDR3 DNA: TGTGCCAGCCGCGCGGCCAGTGAGCAGTTCTTC. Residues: CASRAASEQFF.

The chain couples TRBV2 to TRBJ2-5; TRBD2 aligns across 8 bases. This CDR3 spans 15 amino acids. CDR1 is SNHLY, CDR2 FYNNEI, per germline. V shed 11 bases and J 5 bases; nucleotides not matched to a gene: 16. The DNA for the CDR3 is TGTGCCTCCCTTACGGGGGGGGCGGAGTGGGAGACCCAGTACTTC. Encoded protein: CASLTGGAEWETQYF. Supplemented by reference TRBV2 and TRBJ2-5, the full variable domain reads EPEVTQTPSHQVTQMGQEVILRCVPISNHLYFYWYRQILGQKVEFLVSFYNNEISEKSEIFDDQFSVERPDGSNFTLKIRSTKLEDSAMYFCASLTGGAEWETQYFGPGTRLLVL.

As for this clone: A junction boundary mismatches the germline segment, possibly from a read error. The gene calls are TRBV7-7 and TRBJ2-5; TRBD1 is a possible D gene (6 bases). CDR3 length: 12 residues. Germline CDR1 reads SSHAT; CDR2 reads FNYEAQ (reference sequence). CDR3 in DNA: TGTGCTAGCAGCTCCGACAGGAAGACCCAGTACTTC. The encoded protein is CASSSDRKTQYF.

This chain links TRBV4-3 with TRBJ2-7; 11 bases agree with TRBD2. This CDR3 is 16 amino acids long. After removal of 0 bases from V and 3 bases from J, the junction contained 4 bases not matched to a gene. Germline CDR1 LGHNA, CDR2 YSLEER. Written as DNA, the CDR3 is TGCGCCAGCAGCCAAGATGTAGCGGGAGGGGACTACGAGCAGTACTTC. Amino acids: CASSQDVAGGDYEQYF.

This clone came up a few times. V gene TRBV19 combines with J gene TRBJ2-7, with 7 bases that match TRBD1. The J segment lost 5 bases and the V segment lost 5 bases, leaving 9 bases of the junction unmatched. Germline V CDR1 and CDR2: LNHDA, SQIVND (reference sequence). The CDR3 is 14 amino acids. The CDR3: CASSPQGVYDEQYF. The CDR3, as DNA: TGTGCCAGTAGTCCGCAGGGGGTTTACGACGAGCAGTACTTC.

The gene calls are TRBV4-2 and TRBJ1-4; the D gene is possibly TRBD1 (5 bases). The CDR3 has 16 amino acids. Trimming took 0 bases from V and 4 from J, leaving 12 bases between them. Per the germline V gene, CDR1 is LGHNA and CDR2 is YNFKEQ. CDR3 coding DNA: TGTGCCAGCAGCCAAGAACACAGGCGATATAATGAAAAACTGTTTTTT. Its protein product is CASSQEHRRYNEKLFF.

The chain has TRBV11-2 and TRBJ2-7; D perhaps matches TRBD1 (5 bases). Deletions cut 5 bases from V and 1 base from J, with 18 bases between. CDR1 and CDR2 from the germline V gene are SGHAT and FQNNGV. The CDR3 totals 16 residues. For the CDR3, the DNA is TGTGCCAGCAGCCTAAATGTGGGGCCAGGATCCTACGAGCAGTACTTC. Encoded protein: CASSLNVGPGSYEQYF.

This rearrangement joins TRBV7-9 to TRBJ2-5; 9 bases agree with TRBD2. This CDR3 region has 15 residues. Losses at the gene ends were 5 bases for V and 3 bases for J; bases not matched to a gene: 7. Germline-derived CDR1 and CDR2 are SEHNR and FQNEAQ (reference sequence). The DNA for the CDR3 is TGTGCCAGCAGCCGCCAGGGACTAGCCAAAGAGACCCAGTACTTC. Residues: CASSRQGLAKETQYF.

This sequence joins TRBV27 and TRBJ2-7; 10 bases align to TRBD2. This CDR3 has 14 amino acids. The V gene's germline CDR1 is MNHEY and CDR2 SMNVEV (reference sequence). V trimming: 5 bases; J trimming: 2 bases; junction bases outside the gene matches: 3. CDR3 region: CASSISGRAYEQYF. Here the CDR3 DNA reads TGTGCCAGCAGTATCAGCGGGAGGGCCTACGAGCAGTACTTC.

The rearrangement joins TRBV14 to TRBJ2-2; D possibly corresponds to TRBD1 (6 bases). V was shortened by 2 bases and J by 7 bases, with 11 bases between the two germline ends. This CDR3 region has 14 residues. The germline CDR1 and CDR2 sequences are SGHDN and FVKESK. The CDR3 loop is CASSQPTGIGELFF. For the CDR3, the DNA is TGTGCCAGCAGCCAACCTACAGGGATCGGGGAGCTGTTTTTT.

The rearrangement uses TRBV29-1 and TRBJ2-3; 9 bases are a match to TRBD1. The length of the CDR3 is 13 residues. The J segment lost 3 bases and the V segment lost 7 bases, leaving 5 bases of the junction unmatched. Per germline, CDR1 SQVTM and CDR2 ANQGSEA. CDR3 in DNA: TGCAGCGGGGACAGGGAGTTGACAGATACGCAGTATTTT. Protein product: CSGDRELTDTQYF.

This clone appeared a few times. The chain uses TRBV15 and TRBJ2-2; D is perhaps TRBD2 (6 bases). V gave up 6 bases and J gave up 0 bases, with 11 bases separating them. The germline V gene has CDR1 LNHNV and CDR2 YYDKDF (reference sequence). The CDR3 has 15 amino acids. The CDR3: CATRRDSANTGELFF. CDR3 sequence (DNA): TGTGCCACCAGACGGGACTCGGCGAACACCGGGGAGCTGTTTTTT. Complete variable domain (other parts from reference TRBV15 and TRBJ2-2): DAMVIQNPRYQVTQFGKPVTLSCSQTLNHNVMYWYQQKSSQAPKLLFHYYDKDFNNEADTPDNFQSRRPNTSFCFLDIRSPGLGDTAMYLCATRRDSANTGELFFGEGSRLTVL.

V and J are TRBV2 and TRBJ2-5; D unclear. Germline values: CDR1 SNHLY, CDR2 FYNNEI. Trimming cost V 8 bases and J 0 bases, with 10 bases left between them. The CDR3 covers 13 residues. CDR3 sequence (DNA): TGTGCCAGCCTTACAGAGTACCAAGAGACCCAGTACTTC. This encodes CASLTEYQETQYF.

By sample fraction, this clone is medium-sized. DNA for the CDR3: TGTGCCAGCAGGCGACAGGGGGCATTGGGTGAGCAGTACTTC. Translating gives CASRRQGALGEQYF. The gene calls are TRBV6-5 and TRBJ2-7, with TRBD1 identical over 10 bases. V was pared by 6 bases and J by 7 bases, with 9 bases of the junction left unmatched. The germline CDR1 and CDR2 sequences are MNHEY and SVGAGI. This CDR3 has 14 amino acids.

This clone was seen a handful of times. DNA for the CDR3: TGCGCCAGCAGCTTGGGTGTCCTTTCCTACGAGCAGTACTTC. Protein sequence: CASSLGVLSYEQYF. The J gene is TRBJ2-7, the V gene TRBV5-1, with D uncertain. Trimming stripped 0 bases from V and 1 base from J, with 8 bases between. This CDR3 has 14 amino acids. Per germline, CDR1 SGHRS and CDR2 YFSETQ.